These 27 T cell receptor beta chains were all obtained from the same sample, sequenced in a study of Graves' ophthalmopathy and Graves' hyperthyroidism. Amplified TCR beta CDR3 regions were obtained using RNA transcripts as template. HTBI primers were used in a first-round RT-PCR, which preceded a second-round multiplex PCR. Via MiXCR, TCRdb re-called the multiplex PCR reads, giving one row per CDR3 protein. Of a few hundred thousand distinct CDR3 sequences in the sample, 39% were seen once. Sequencing input: peripheral blood or thyroid tissue (not recorded which). The receptors shown here come from an adult man with Graves' hyperthyroidism.

V is TRBV19 and J is TRBJ1-2; D is unclear. Trimming shortened V by 7 bases and J by 5 bases, and 14 bases separated the two germline ends. Germline V gene sequence: CDR1 LNHDA, CDR2 SQIVND (reference sequence). This CDR3 is 13 amino acids long. The CDR3 DNA follows: TGTGCCAGTACCTCGAGCATCGGTTATGGCTACACCTTC. Translated, it gives CASTSSIGYGYTF.

This rearrangement joins TRBV15 to TRBJ1-1; perhaps TRBD1 as D (5 bases). Germline V CDR1 and CDR2: LNHNV, YYDKDF (reference sequence). The CDR3 loop spans 13 amino acids. Trimming removed 10 bases from V and 8 bases from J, with 20 bases in between. Written as DNA, the CDR3 is TGTGCCAGTGGGTTCAGGGCGTATAAGGAAGCTTTCTTT. Protein sequence: CASGFRAYKEAFF.

This clonotype was seen ten or more times. This chain uses TRBV11-2 with TRBJ2-5; D unclear. This CDR3 has 14 residues. Trimming left V 0 bases short and J 2 bases short, with 7 bases between. In germline, CDR1 is SGHAT, CDR2 FQNNGV. For the CDR3, the DNA is TGTGCCAGCAGCTTAGAGGTCTCTCAAGAGACCCAGTACTTC. Translating it yields CASSLEVSQETQYF.

The rearrangement links TRBV10-2 to TRBJ2-2, with unresolved D. The CDR3 has 14 amino acids. Germline V gene sequence: CDR1 WSHSY, CDR2 SAAADI. V was trimmed by 2 bases and J by 2 bases, leaving 6 bases between them. The CDR3 loop reads CASSETVNTGELFF. The CDR3 DNA is TGCGCCAGCAGTGAGACAGTAAACACCGGGGAGCTGTTTTTT.

This clonotype was observed at least ten times. V gene TRBV25-1 combines with J gene TRBJ2-7; D possibly corresponds to TRBD1 (5 bases). This CDR3 has 11 amino acids. The germline V gene encodes CDR1 MGHDK and CDR2 SYGVNS. Trimming removed 8 bases at V and 10 bases at J, with 15 bases between. CDR3 nucleotides: TGTGCCAGCCGCGCAGGGTTCTTCCAGTACTTC. Translating gives CASRAGFFQYF.

This clonotype was observed many times. This chain connects TRBV6-5 to TRBJ1-2; D may be TRBD1 (6 bases). The CDR3 runs 14 residues. Trimming took 5 bases from V and 8 from J, leaving 18 bases between them. Looked up from germline, CDR1 is MNHEY and CDR2 is SVGAGI. The CDR3 sequence: CASSPTGRLSGYTF. The CDR3 DNA follows: TGTGCCAGCAGTCCAACAGGGAGGCTAAGCGGCTACACCTTC.

The rearrangement links TRBV20-1 to TRBJ2-3; 11 nucleotides line up with TRBD1. The CDR3 has 14 amino acids. V lost 5 bases to trimming and J lost 5 bases; unmatched junction nucleotides: 6. Germline CDR1 and CDR2: DFQATT and SNEGSKA (reference sequence). CDR3 DNA sequence: TGCAGTGCTCCAGCGGGGACAGGGGGAGATACGCAGTATTTT. Residues: CSAPAGTGGDTQYF.

This chain uses TRBV10-3 with TRBJ2-2, with 12 bases fitting TRBD1. Germline lookup yields CDR1 ENHRY and CDR2 SYGVKD. Unmatched junction bases numbered 5, after V lost 6 bases and J lost 0 bases. CDR3 length: 17 residues. The CDR3 nucleotides read TGTGCCATCAGGGGGACAGGGGGCCAAACGAACACCGGGGAGCTGTTTTTT. Its translation is CAIRGTGGQTNTGELFF.

This clonotype was seen at least ten times. The chain carries TRBV19 and TRBJ1-1; the D is unclear. The V end lost 1 base, the J end lost 10 bases, and 7 bases lay between the germline ends. CDR3 size: 11 residues. The germline V gene has CDR1 LNHDA and CDR2 SQIVND (reference sequence). The CDR3 DNA reads as TGTGCCAGTAGTATAGGGGTCCCAGCTTTCTTT. Translation gives CASSIGVPAFF.

A word on this clonotype: One end of the junction does not line up with germline, which may come from a read error. The chain has TRBV7-7 and TRBJ2-5; 8 bases are a match to TRBD1. The CDR3 runs 14 residues. Germline lookup yields CDR1 SSHAT and CDR2 FNYEAQ (reference sequence). In DNA, the CDR3 is TGTGCTAGCAGCCAACAGGGGGAAGGGGAGACCCAGTACTTC. It translates to CASSQQGEGETQYF. The complete variable domain, with remaining parts taken from reference TRBV7-7 and TRBJ2-5, reads GAGVSQSPRYKVTKRGQDVTLRCDPISSHATLYWYQQALGQGPEFLTYFNYEAQPDKSGLPSDRFSAERPEGSISTLTIQRTEQRDSAMYRCASSQQGEGETQYFGPGTRLLVL.

The CDR3 loop is CASSFLRTSGTGELFF. In nucleotides, the CDR3 is TGTGCCAGCAGCTTCCTTAGGACTAGCGGCACCGGGGAGCTGTTTTTT. The rearrangement uses TRBV7-9 and TRBJ2-2; 10 positions match TRBD2. With 3 bases clipped from V and 4 bases from J, the junction kept 5 bases outside the gene matches. There are 16 residues in the CDR3. The germline gives CDR1 SEHNR, CDR2 FQNEAQ (reference sequence).

This clonotype was seen repeatedly, ten times or more. This sequence joins TRBV25-1 and TRBJ2-5; D assignment may be TRBD1 or TRBD2 (5 bases each). The CDR3 runs to 14 residues. The germline V gene encodes CDR1 MGHDK and CDR2 SYGVNS. V was clipped by 0 bases and J by 5 bases, with 10 bases between them. The CDR3 is CASSEYGTGETQYF. In DNA, the CDR3 is TGTGCCAGCAGTGAATATGGGACGGGGGAGACCCAGTACTTC.

As regards this clonotype: Being one base from a much bigger clone, this may be a read error. The chain is built from TRBV13 and TRBJ2-2; weak D call: TRBD1 (5 bases). Trimming removed 1 base from V and 3 bases from J, with 12 bases in between. Germline lookup yields CDR1 PRHDT and CDR2 FYEKMQ (reference sequence). The CDR3 sequence is 16 residues long. The CDR3 nucleotides read TGTGCCAGCAGCTTAGCTCAGGGTGGGGACACCGGGGAGCTGTTTTTT. This encodes CASSLAQGGDTGELFF. Full variable domain (remainder filled in from reference TRBV13 and TRBJ2-2): AAGVIQSPRHLIKEKRETATLKCYPIPRHDTVYWYQQGPGQDPQFLISFYEKMQSDKGSIPDRFSAQQFSDYHSELNMSSLELGDSALYFCASSLAQGGDTGELFFGEGSRLTVL.

A note on this clonotype: Since no conserved phenylalanine or tryptophan closes the CDR3, a read error is the likely cause. The DNA is omitted, as the CDR3 cannot be located on it reliably, and the CDR3 follows TCRdb's listing. CDR3 loop: CATSRGGQGNTKAFS. This rearrangement joins TRBV15 to TRBJ1-1; the tabulated D call, TRBD1, remains unverified against the DNA. The CDR3 extends over 15 residues, inclusive of both ends. Germline V gene data show CDR1 as LNHNV and CDR2 as YYDKDF (reference sequence).

This clonotype showed up many times. The CDR3 nucleotides are TGCAGTGCTATTCCAGGGGTGGACACCGGGGAGCTGTTTTTT. This gives the protein CSAIPGVDTGELFF. The rearrangement links TRBV20-1 to TRBJ2-2, with D possibly matching TRBD1 (6 bases). The germline gives CDR1 DFQATT, CDR2 SNEGSKA (reference sequence). V lost 4 bases and J lost 3, with 12 bases in between. CDR3 length equals 14 residues.

This clonotype was seen repeatedly, ten times or more. V is TRBV13 and J is TRBJ2-6, with D hard to call. Per germline, CDR1 PRHDT and CDR2 FYEKMQ (reference sequence). V was clipped by 5 bases and J by 0 bases, with 11 bases between them. This CDR3 comprises 16 residues. CDR3 region: CASSQPLSSGANVLTF. The CDR3 DNA reads TGTGCCAGCAGCCAACCCCTAAGCTCTGGGGCCAACGTCCTGACTTTC.

The gene calls are TRBV7-9 and TRBJ2-2, with 8 nucleotides matching TRBD2. V trimming: 2 bases; J trimming: 5 bases; junction bases outside the gene matches: 10. The CDR3 extends over 17 amino acids. Germline V lookup: CDR1 SEHNR, CDR2 FQNEAQ (reference sequence). The chain's CDR3 is CASSLLGLAGGTGELFF. The CDR3 DNA follows: TGTGCCAGCAGCTTACTCGGACTAGCAGGAGGAACCGGGGAGCTGTTTTTT. Variable domain in full (rest from reference TRBV7-9 and TRBJ2-2): DTGVSQNPRHKITKRGQNVTFRCDPISEHNRLYWYRQTLGQGPEFLTYFQNEAQLEKSRLLSDRFSAERPKGSFSTLEIQRTEQGDSAMYLCASSLLGLAGGTGELFFGEGSRLTVL.

The chain uses TRBV7-9 and TRBJ1-2, with D tentatively TRBD1 (5 bases). Germline V CDR1 and CDR2: SEHNR, FQNEAQ (reference sequence). V was cut by 5 bases and J by 1 base, with 20 bases left in between. The CDR3 extends over 17 amino acids. The CDR3 spells CASSHPGGRQDNYGYTF. In DNA, the CDR3 is TGTGCCAGCAGCCACCCCGGGGGACGGCAAGATAACTATGGCTACACCTTC.

The V and J genes are TRBV13 and TRBJ2-3, with D possibly being TRBD2 (6 bases). The DNA end lines up better with TRBJ2-7; the J call may be wrong. This CDR3 spans 14 amino acids. The V gene's germline CDR1 is PRHDT and CDR2 FYEKMQ (reference sequence). The CDR3 DNA sequence: TGTGCCAGCAGCTCCGGACTAAGCACAGATACGCAGTACTTC. This codes for CASSSGLSTDTQYF.

This clonotype has just a few counts. The V call is TRBV10-2, the J call TRBJ1-1, with TRBD1 as a possible D gene (5 bases). From germline, CDR1 is WSHSY and CDR2 SAAADI. This CDR3 is 14 amino acids long. Trimming pared 2 bases from V and 1 base from J, leaving 8 bases between. CDR3 nucleotides: TGCGCCAGCAGTGAGCCGGGGGAGAACACTGAAGCTTTCTTT. Encoded protein: CASSEPGENTEAFF.

This clonotype was seen repeatedly, ten times or more. As DNA, the CDR3 is TGTGCCAGCAGCTTCATAAGCACAGTGAACACTGAAGCTTTCTTT. It is translated as CASSFISTVNTEAFF. V is TRBV5-6 and J is TRBJ1-1; no definite D call. The CDR3 loop spans 15 amino acids. V was shortened by 2 bases and J by 0 bases, with 11 bases between the two germline ends. Germline V gene sequence: CDR1 SGHDT, CDR2 YYEEEE.

This chain connects TRBV6-6 to TRBJ2-7; D gene unclear. The CDR3 extends over 11 amino acids. The germline gives CDR1 MNHNY, CDR2 SVGAGI (reference sequence). Trimming took 7 bases from V and 2 from J, leaving 6 bases between them. CDR3 sequence reads: CASKGPYEQYF. CDR3 DNA sequence: TGTGCCAGCAAGGGTCCCTACGAGCAGTACTTC.

The V and J genes are TRBV19 and TRBJ2-7, with D possibly called TRBD1 or TRBD2 (5 bases each). CDR1 LNHDA and CDR2 SQIVND come from the germline V gene (reference sequence). With 6 bases removed from V and 2 bases from J, the gap between germline ends came to 14 bases. The CDR3 totals 14 residues. CDR3 loop: CASSIRLGAYEQYF. The CDR3 DNA sequence: TGTGCCAGTAGCATTAGACTGGGGGCCTACGAGCAGTACTTC. The full variable domain, completed using reference TRBV19 and TRBJ2-7, is DGGITQSPKYLFRKEGQNVTLSCEQNLNHDAMYWYRQDPGQGLRLIYYSQIVNDFQKGDIAEGYSVSREKKESFPLTVTSAQKNPTAFYLCASSIRLGAYEQYFGPGTRLTVT.

The rearrangement uses TRBV18 and TRBJ2-5; 9 bases are shared with TRBD2. The CDR3 loop spans 14 amino acids. Losses at the gene ends were 6 bases for V and 3 bases for J; bases not matched to a gene: 5. Germline loops: CDR1 KGHSH, CDR2 LQKENI. The DNA for the CDR3 is TGTGCCAGCTCTCGTAGACTAGCGGAAGAGACCCAGTACTTC. It encodes CASSRRLAEETQYF.

The chain couples TRBV7-9 to TRBJ2-7; TRBD1 aligns across 11 bases. Looked up from germline, CDR1 is SEHNR and CDR2 is FQNEAQ (reference sequence). This CDR3 comprises 16 residues. J lost 3 bases, V lost 4 bases, and 8 bases had no gene match. As DNA, the CDR3 is TGTGCCAGCAGCTCCCGCCCCGGGACAGGGGGCTACGAGCAGTACTTC. This translates into CASSSRPGTGGYEQYF.

This clonotype was recorded at least ten times. The chain is built from TRBV19 and TRBJ1-5; the D gene is possibly TRBD1 (5 bases). The length of the CDR3 is 16 residues. The germline gives CDR1 LNHDA, CDR2 SQIVND (reference sequence). The V end lost 5 bases, the J end lost 0 bases, and 14 bases lay between the germline ends. This CDR3 is CASSRGTGNSNQPQHF. Here the CDR3 DNA reads TGTGCCAGTAGTCGTGGGACGGGTAATAGCAATCAGCCCCAGCATTTT.

The CDR3 loop reads CATSRDYSQYF. In DNA, the CDR3 is TGTGCCACCAGCAGAGATTATTCCCAGTACTTC. V and J are TRBV15 and TRBJ2-5; no clear D. This CDR3 spans 11 amino acids. Germline V gene sequence: CDR1 LNHNV, CDR2 YYDKDF (reference sequence). Trimming took off 0 bases at V and 9 bases at J, with 5 bases between the two ends.